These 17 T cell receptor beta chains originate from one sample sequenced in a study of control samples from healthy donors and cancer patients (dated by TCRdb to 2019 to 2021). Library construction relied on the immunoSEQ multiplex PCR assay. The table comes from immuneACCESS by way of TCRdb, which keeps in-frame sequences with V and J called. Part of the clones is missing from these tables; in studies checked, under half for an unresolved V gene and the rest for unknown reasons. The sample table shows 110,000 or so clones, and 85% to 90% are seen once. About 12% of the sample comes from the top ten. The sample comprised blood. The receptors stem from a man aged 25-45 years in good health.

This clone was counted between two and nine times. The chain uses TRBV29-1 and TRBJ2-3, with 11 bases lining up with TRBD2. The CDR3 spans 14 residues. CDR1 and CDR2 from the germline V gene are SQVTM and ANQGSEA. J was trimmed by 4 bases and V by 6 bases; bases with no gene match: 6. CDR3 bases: TGCAGCGTCTTAGCGGGGGGGGCAGCAGATACGCAGTATTTT. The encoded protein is CSVLAGGAADTQYF.

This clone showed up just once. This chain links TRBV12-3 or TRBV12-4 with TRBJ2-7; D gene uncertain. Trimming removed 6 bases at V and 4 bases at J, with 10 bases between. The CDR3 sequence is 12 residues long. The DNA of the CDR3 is TGTGCCAGCAGCGGCCCCGGGTACGAGCAGTACTTC. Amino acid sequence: CASSGPGYEQYF.

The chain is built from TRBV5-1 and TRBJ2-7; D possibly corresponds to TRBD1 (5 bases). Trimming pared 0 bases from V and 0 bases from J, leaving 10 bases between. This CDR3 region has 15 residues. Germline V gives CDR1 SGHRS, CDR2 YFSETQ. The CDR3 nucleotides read TGCGCCAGCAGCTTGGATGCAGGGTACTCCTACGAGCAGTACTTC. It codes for CASSLDAGYSYEQYF.

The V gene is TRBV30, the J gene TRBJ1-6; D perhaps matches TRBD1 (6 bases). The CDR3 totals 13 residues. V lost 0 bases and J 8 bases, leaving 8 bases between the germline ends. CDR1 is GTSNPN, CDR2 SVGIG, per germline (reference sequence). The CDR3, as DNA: TGTGCCTGGAGTGTAGGGACACATTCACCCCTCCACTTT. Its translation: CAWSVGTHSPLHF.

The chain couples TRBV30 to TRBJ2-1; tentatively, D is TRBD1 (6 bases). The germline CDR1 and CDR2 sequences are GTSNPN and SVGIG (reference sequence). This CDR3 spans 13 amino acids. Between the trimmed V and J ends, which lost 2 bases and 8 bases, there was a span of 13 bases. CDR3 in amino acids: CAWSPNRVYEQFF. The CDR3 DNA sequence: TGTGCCTGGAGTCCTAACAGGGTTTATGAGCAGTTCTTC.

The CDR3 DNA reads as TGTGCCAGCAGCTTGGGACTAGCGTTAAGCTCCTACAATGAGCAGTTCTTC. It translates to CASSLGLALSSYNEQFF. The chain joins TRBV5-5 to TRBJ2-1; 8 bases are a match to TRBD2. This CDR3 spans 17 amino acids. V lost 0 bases to trimming and J lost 0 bases; unmatched junction nucleotides: 5. Germline CDR1 is SGHKS and CDR2 is YYEKEE (reference sequence).

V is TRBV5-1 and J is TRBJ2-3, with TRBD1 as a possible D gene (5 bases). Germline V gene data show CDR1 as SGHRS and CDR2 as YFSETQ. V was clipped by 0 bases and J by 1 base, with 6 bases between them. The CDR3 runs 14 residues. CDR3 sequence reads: CASSLGGRTDTQYF. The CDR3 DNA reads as TGCGCCAGCAGCTTGGGGGGCCGCACAGATACGCAGTATTTT. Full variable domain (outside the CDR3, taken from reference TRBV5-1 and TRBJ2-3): KAGVTQTPRYLIKTRGQQVTLSCSPISGHRSVSWYQQTPGQGLQFLFEYFSETQRNKGNFPGRFSGRQFSNSRSEMNVSTLELGDSALYLCASSLGGRTDTQYFGPGTRLTVL.

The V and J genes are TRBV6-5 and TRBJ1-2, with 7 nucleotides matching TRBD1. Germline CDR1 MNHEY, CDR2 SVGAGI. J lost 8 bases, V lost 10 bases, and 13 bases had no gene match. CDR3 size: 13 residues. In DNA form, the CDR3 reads TGTGCCACCCAGGGGGAGGGAAGAAAAGGCTACACCTTC. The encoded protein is CATQGEGRKGYTF.

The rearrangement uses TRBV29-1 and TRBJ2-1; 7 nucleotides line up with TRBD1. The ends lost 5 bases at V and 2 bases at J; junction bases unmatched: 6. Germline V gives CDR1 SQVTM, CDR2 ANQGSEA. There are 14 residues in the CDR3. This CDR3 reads CSVSGRGTYNEQFF. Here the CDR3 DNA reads TGCAGCGTTAGTGGCAGGGGGACCTACAATGAGCAGTTCTTC.

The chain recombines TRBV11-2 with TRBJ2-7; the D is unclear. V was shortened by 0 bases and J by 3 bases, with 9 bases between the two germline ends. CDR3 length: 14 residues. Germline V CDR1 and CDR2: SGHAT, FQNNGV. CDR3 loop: CASSLDPGGYEQYF. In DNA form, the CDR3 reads TGTGCCAGCAGCTTAGACCCGGGCGGCTACGAGCAGTACTTC.

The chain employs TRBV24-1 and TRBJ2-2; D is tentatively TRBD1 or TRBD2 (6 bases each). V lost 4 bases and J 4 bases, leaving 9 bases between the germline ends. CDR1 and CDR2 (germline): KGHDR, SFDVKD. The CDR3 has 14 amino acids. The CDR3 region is CATSEQGGTGELFF. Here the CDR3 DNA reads TGTGCCACCAGTGAACAGGGAGGCACCGGGGAGCTGTTTTTT.

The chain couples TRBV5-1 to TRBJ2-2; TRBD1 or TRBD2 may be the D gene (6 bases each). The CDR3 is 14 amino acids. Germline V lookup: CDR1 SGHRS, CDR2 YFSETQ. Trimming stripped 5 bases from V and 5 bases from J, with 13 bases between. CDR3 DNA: TGCGCCAGCAGGAAGGGGGGCGTGACCGGGGAGCTGTTTTTT. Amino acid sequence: CASRKGGVTGELFF. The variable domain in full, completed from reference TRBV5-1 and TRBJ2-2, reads KAGVTQTPRYLIKTRGQQVTLSCSPISGHRSVSWYQQTPGQGLQFLFEYFSETQRNKGNFPGRFSGRQFSNSRSEMNVSTLELGDSALYLCASRKGGVTGELFFGEGSRLTVL.

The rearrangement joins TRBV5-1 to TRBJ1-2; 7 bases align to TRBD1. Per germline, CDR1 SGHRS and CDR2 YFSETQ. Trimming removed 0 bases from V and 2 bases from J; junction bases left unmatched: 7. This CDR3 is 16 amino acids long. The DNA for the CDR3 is TGCGCCAGCAGCTTGGATTACAGGGGCACCAACTATGGCTACACCTTC. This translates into CASSLDYRGTNYGYTF.

The CDR3 DNA follows: TGTGCCAGCAGCTTTAACTATGGCTACACCTTC. Protein: CASSFNYGYTF. The chain uses TRBV7-9 and TRBJ1-2; D is unclear. Germline lookup yields CDR1 SEHNR and CDR2 FQNEAQ (reference sequence). The CDR3 loop spans 11 amino acids. V was pared by 3 bases and J by 1 base, with 0 bases between.

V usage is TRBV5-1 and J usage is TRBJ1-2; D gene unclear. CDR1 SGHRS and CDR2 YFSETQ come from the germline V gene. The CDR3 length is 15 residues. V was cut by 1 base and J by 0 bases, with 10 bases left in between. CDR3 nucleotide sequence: TGCGCCAGCAGCTTGAGTAACAGTGCTAACTATGGCTACACCTTC. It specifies CASSLSNSANYGYTF.

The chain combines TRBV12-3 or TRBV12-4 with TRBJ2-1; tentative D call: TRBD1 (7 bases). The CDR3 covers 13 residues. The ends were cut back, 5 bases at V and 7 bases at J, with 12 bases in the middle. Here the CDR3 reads CASSPGGLNEQFF. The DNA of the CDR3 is TGTGCCAGCAGTCCAGGGGGGTTGAATGAGCAGTTCTTC.

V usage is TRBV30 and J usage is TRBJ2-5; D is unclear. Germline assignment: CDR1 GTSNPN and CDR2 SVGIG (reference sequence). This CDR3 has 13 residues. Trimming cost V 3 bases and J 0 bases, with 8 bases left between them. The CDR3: CAWRDLYQETQYF. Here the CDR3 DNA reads TGTGCCTGGAGGGATTTGTACCAAGAGACCCAGTACTTC.